This TCR beta chain stems from a study of T cell responses to AZD1222 COVID-19 vaccine. Notes on the study in general: Spike-specific TCR depth and breadth grew after two AZD1222 doses. Among spike-specific TCRs, nearly half reportedly target unmutated variant regions.

As to this clone: Its antigen is undetermined. The sample has other DNA sequences that encode this CDR3 too.

The data were produced by immunoSEQ multiplex PCR, yet TCRdb's version contains in-frame clones alone and is incomplete. The sample consists of roughly 150,000 clones, roughly 92% of them appearing once. Unmatched junction bases numbered 1, after V lost 0 bases and J lost 4 bases. Germline assignment: CDR1 MGHRA and CDR2 YSYEKL. The CDR3 is 15 residues long. This receptor was obtained from an adult who received the AZD1222 COVID-19 vaccine. The rearrangement joins TRBV4-1 to TRBJ2-7; 12 positions match TRBD2. The sequenced sample was peripheral blood, obtained 28 days after the second AZD1222 dose. The CDR3 region is CASSQEGTSGYEQYF. CDR3 coding DNA: TGCGCCAGCAGCCAAGAAGGGACTAGCGGGTACGAGCAGTACTTC.